The clone carrying this T cell receptor (beta chain) showed up just once. Antigen: not known. The record originates from a study of cytomegalovirus exposure and HLA in healthy donors. Across the study: From donors who were HLA-typed, an early data release held 80 million or so unique TCRs. Study outcomes and limitations: Later work associated fewer than 20,000 TCR beta sequences with HLA alleles at 0.05 false discovery rate. A missense DCLRE1C variant was associated with V- and J-gene trimming of TCR beta chains in a later analysis, and an independent cohort replicated the association.

13 Jbeta primers and 60 Vbeta primers were used for the PCR. TCRdb keeps only in-frame clones here, not all; method: immunoSEQ multiplex PCR. The data show around 64,000 clones, with roughly 85% seen just once and just under 2% held by the top ten. Germline lookup yields CDR1 LNHDA and CDR2 SQIVND (reference sequence). Germline trimming cut 6 bases from V and 5 bases from J; bases unmatched to any gene: 10. This CDR3 is built from 15 residues. The chain carries TRBV19 and TRBJ2-7, with 10 bases that match TRBD2. This clonotype originated in a woman younger than 45 in good health and CMV-seronegative. The sequenced material came from PBMCs. For the CDR3, the DNA is TGTGCCAGTAGAGGGGAAGCGGGAGGGCAGGACGAGCAGTACTTC. Translation: CASRGEAGGQDEQYF.